This T cell receptor (beta chain) was sequenced for a study of human T cells and chemical hapten exposure. The time point: pre-sensitization, week 0. Treatment denoted: therapeutic diphenylcyclopropenone sensitization with weekly scalp DPC. This clonotype appeared a few times. TCRdb ran MiXCR on the RACE reads and lists one entry per CDR3 protein. This table has tens of thousands of distinct CDR3 sequences, around 10% appearing once. The CDR3 covers 14 residues. V gave up 2 bases and J gave up 2 bases, with 9 bases separating them. Germline assignment: CDR1 SGHVS and CDR2 FNYEAQ. The chain uses TRBV7-6 and TRBJ2-5, with D unclear. This receptor was identified in a man in his forties with alopecia areata. Some clones in this sample may be carry-over from other donors' samples. Material: whole blood, obtained in connection with sensitization to the hapten diphenylcyclopropenone (DPC). As DNA, the CDR3 is TGTGCCAGCAGCTTATCACAGATGCAAGAGACCCAGTACTTC. It is translated as CASSLSQMQETQYF.